These 7 T cell receptor beta chains were sequenced from one sample in a study of cytomegalovirus exposure and HLA in healthy donors. TCRdb's copy holds only in-frame clones and misses some; the assay was immunoSEQ multiplex PCR. This table holds tens of thousands of clones, approximately 95% found once. The sequenced material came from PBMCs. These receptors were obtained from a man between 18 and 29 years old in good health and CMV-seronegative.

This chain uses TRBV13 with TRBJ2-1; 8 bases are a match to TRBD1. The CDR3 extends over 17 amino acids. Trimming removed 5 bases from V and 10 bases from J; junction bases left unmatched: 19. From germline, CDR1 is PRHDT and CDR2 FYEKMQ (reference sequence). CDR3 DNA sequence: TGTGCCAGCAGCCCAAGACTCCGGGACAGGAGTTCAGTAGAGCAGTTCTTC. It yields the protein CASSPRLRDRSSVEQFF.

This clone is a singleton in its sample. The chain has TRBV12-5 and TRBJ1-1, with 7 bases lining up with TRBD1. V dropped 4 bases and J dropped 7; count of bases not matched to a gene: 12. Germline V CDR1 and CDR2: LGHNT, FRNRAP. The CDR3 loop spans 15 amino acids. CDR3 sequence reads: CASGSPREGAVEAFF. The CDR3 DNA sequence: TGTGCTAGTGGTTCCCCCCGAGAGGGGGCTGTTGAAGCTTTCTTT.

This clone was found a few times. This chain joins TRBV4-1 and TRBJ1-1, with 7 bases fitting TRBD1. Germline CDR1 MGHRA, CDR2 YSYEKL. After removal of 3 bases from V and 5 bases from J, the junction contained 18 bases not matched to a gene. The CDR3 contains 18 residues. The CDR3 sequence: CASSHTSGGITARTEAFF. The CDR3 nucleotides read TGCGCCAGCAGCCACACCTCAGGGGGAATTACTGCGAGGACTGAAGCTTTCTTT.

The J gene is TRBJ2-3, the V gene TRBV5-1; 8 bases are shared with TRBD1. J was trimmed by 2 bases and V by 4 bases; bases with no gene match: 6. The germline CDR1 and CDR2 sequences are SGHRS and YFSETQ. This CDR3 is 15 amino acids long. Written as DNA, the CDR3 is TGCGCCAGCAGCGTGACAGGGGCCCCCACAGATACGCAGTATTTT. This sequence encodes CASSVTGAPTDTQYF.

CDR3: CASSLGGESYNEQFF. In nucleotides, the CDR3 is TGTGCCAGCAGCTTAGGCGGGGAGTCCTACAATGAGCAGTTCTTC. This chain connects TRBV11-3 to TRBJ2-1, with D maybe TRBD2 (6 bases). The CDR3 sequence is 15 residues long. Germline values: CDR1 SGHNT, CDR2 YENEEA. Trimming stripped 1 base from V and 1 base from J, with 8 bases between.

Here the CDR3 DNA reads TGTGCCAGCAGTTACTCGGATGCAGGCTACTACGAGCAGTACTTC. This encodes CASSYSDAGYYEQYF. The chain has TRBV6-6 and TRBJ2-7; D is unresolved. From germline, CDR1 is MNHNY and CDR2 SVGAGI (reference sequence). CDR3 length: 15 residues. V gave up 0 bases and J gave up 3 bases, with 12 bases separating them.

The J gene is TRBJ2-6, the V gene TRBV7-3; TRBD1 is a possible D gene (6 bases). The germline V gene has CDR1 SGHTA and CDR2 FQGTGA. V lost 5 bases and J 2 bases, leaving 10 bases between the germline ends. CDR3 size: 15 residues. CDR3 in amino acids: CASSLRQAGANVLTF. The CDR3 DNA reads TGTGCCAGCAGCCTACGACAGGCTGGGGCCAACGTCCTGACTTTC. The full variable domain, rest sourced from reference TRBV7-3 and TRBJ2-6, is GAGVSQTPSNKVTEKGKYVELRCDPISGHTALYWYRQSLGQGPEFLIYFQGTGAADDSGLPNDRFFAVRPEGSVSTLKIQRTERGDSAVYLCASSLRQAGANVLTFGAGSRLTVL.